The 20 T cell receptor beta chains below were found in one sample sequenced in a study of blood T cell repertoires in COVID-19. Measured with immunoSEQ multiplex PCR; TCRdb has only the in-frame clones, and not every one. The sample records about 230,000 clones, 84% being singletons. The sequencing sample was made of PBMCs or T cells enriched from blood (not recorded which). These receptors came from a man in his sixties who had recovered from COVID-19.

J is TRBJ2-3 and V is TRBV5-1, with TRBD2 matching 10 bases. Germline CDR1 reads SGHRS; CDR2 reads YFSETQ. The CDR3 runs 17 residues. With 3 bases clipped from V and 6 bases from J, the junction kept 13 bases outside the gene matches. The CDR3 DNA follows: TGCGCCAGCAGCTCCTCGAGTAGCGGGGGGATCGGGGATACGCAGTATTTT. The encoded protein is CASSSSSSGGIGDTQYF. Full variable domain (outside the CDR3, taken from reference TRBV5-1 and TRBJ2-3): KAGVTQTPRYLIKTRGQQVTLSCSPISGHRSVSWYQQTPGQGLQFLFEYFSETQRNKGNFPGRFSGRQFSNSRSEMNVSTLELGDSALYLCASSSSSSGGIGDTQYFGPGTRLTVL.

This clone was seen only once. The chain has TRBV25-1 and TRBJ1-2, with 10 bases matching TRBD1. V was pared by 4 bases and J by 7 bases, with 9 bases of the junction left unmatched. CDR3 length: 15 residues. Per germline, CDR1 MGHDK and CDR2 SYGVNS. The CDR3 loop is CASSARQGAMAGYTF. For the CDR3, the DNA is TGTGCCAGCAGTGCGCGACAGGGGGCAATGGCTGGCTACACCTTC.

V and J are TRBV14 and TRBJ2-7, with no clear D. Germline V lookup: CDR1 SGHDN, CDR2 FVKESK. Trimming shortened V by 0 bases and J by 3 bases, and 3 bases separated the two germline ends. CDR3 length equals 12 residues. The CDR3 loop is CASSQDFYEQYF. In DNA, the CDR3 is TGTGCCAGCAGCCAAGACTTCTACGAGCAGTACTTC.

The J gene is TRBJ1-2, the V gene TRBV27; D may be TRBD1 (5 bases). The germline gives CDR1 MNHEY, CDR2 SMNVEV (reference sequence). The V gene lost 0 bases and the J gene lost 6 bases, with 20 bases spanning the gap. The CDR3 consists of 17 residues. CDR3 sequence: CASSLSWDSTRHHGYTF. CDR3 nucleotides: TGTGCCAGCAGTTTATCCTGGGACTCCACCAGACACCATGGCTACACCTTC.

V is TRBV7-8 and J is TRBJ2-6; D is perhaps TRBD2 (5 bases). The CDR3 is made up of 19 amino acids. CDR1 and CDR2 from the germline V gene are SGHVS and FQNEAQ. Between the trimmed V and J ends, which lost 2 bases and 1 base, there was a span of 18 bases. The CDR3 is CASSLREGLTLSGANVLTF. CDR3 DNA: TGTGCCAGCAGCTTACGAGAGGGCCTGACCCTTTCTGGGGCCAACGTCCTGACTTTC.

This chain uses TRBV9 with TRBJ1-1; D might be TRBD1 (6 bases). The CDR3 consists of 14 residues. Trimming took 3 bases from V and 2 from J, leaving 11 bases between them. Germline V gives CDR1 SGDLS, CDR2 YYNGEE. CDR3 DNA sequence: TGTGCCAGCAGCGGGACAGCGAGAAACACTGAAGCTTTCTTT. Its translation is CASSGTARNTEAFF.

V usage is TRBV7-3 and J usage is TRBJ1-4; TRBD1 is a possible D gene (6 bases). Trimming cost V 6 bases and J 1 base, with 33 bases left between them. This CDR3 is 22 amino acids long. CDR1 and CDR2 (germline): SGHTA, FQGTGA. This CDR3 is CASSPHGRPTPTGNRTNEKLFF. The CDR3 DNA reads TGTGCCAGCAGTCCCCACGGCCGCCCTACCCCGACAGGTAATCGAACTAATGAAAAACTGTTTTTT.

The genes are TRBV9 and TRBJ1-4, with D unclear. Germline CDR1 is SGDLS and CDR2 is YYNGEE. The length of the CDR3 is 13 residues. V was shortened by 3 bases and J by 8 bases, with 11 bases between the two germline ends. CDR3 sequence (DNA): TGTGCCAGCAGCGCCGGGAGCGGGGAAAAACTGTTTTTT. This translates into CASSAGSGEKLFF.

The chain uses TRBV25-1 and TRBJ1-4, with 11 bases aligning to TRBD1. V gave up 3 bases and J gave up 8 bases; unmatched junction bases: 11. Germline CDR1 and CDR2: MGHDK and SYGVNS. The CDR3 consists of 17 residues. The CDR3 loop reads CASSDLKDRGRGEKLFF. The CDR3 DNA is TGTGCCAGCAGTGACCTAAAGGACAGGGGGCGCGGGGAAAAACTGTTTTTT.

The gene calls are TRBV18 and TRBJ2-3, with TRBD2 matching over 12 bases. The CDR3 spans 17 residues. Trimming at V came to 4 bases and at J to 1 base, leaving 6 bases not matched to a gene. Germline loops: CDR1 KGHSH, CDR2 LQKENI. The CDR3 is CASSLTSGGTGTDTQYF. CDR3 nucleotides: TGTGCCAGCTCACTCACTAGCGGGGGGACCGGCACAGATACGCAGTATTTT.

The DNA for the CDR3 is TGCGCCAGCAGCTTGGATGGAGGCAGTTCGAACACCGGGGAGCTGTTTTTT. Its translation: CASSLDGGSSNTGELFF. The rearrangement joins TRBV5-1 to TRBJ2-2, with a possible D match to TRBD2 (5 bases). The CDR3 contains 17 residues. Trimming removed 0 bases from V and 0 bases from J, with 12 bases in between. The V gene's germline CDR1 is SGHRS and CDR2 YFSETQ.

The gene calls are TRBV7-2 and TRBJ1-2; TRBD1 might be the D (5 bases). Looked up from germline, CDR1 is SGHTA and CDR2 is FQGNSA. The V end lost 5 bases, the J end lost 5 bases, and 15 bases lay between the germline ends. The CDR3 is made up of 14 amino acids. CDR3 coding DNA: TGTGCCAGCAGCCCCTTGTATGGGACTTATGGCTACACCTTC. Amino acids: CASSPLYGTYGYTF.

This clone appeared once. This rearrangement joins TRBV19 to TRBJ2-5; D unclear. In germline, CDR1 is LNHDA, CDR2 SQIVND (reference sequence). CDR3 length equals 17 residues. V lost 6 bases and J lost 0, with 20 bases in between. CDR3 sequence: CASSLSAREDHQETQYF. The CDR3, as DNA: TGTGCCAGTAGCTTGTCCGCTAGAGAAGATCACCAAGAGACCCAGTACTTC.

This clone has a single count. This chain links TRBV7-2 with TRBJ2-1; tentative D call: TRBD2 (6 bases). Germline CDR1 is SGHTA and CDR2 is FQGNSA. This CDR3 comprises 14 residues. Trimming removed 1 base at V and 7 bases at J, with 11 bases between. CDR3 sequence (DNA): TGTGCCAGCAGCTTAGAGCCAGGGAGGAATGAGCAGTTCTTC. Its protein is CASSLEPGRNEQFF.

This clone has only a few counts. J is TRBJ2-5 and V is TRBV11-1; D is possibly TRBD1 (6 bases). From germline, CDR1 is SGHAT and CDR2 FQDESV (reference sequence). Trimming left V 2 bases short and J 2 bases short, with 12 bases between. The CDR3 length is 15 residues. The CDR3 protein is CASSLFGTSQETQYF. The DNA of the CDR3 is TGTGCCAGCAGCTTATTCGGGACATCTCAAGAGACCCAGTACTTC.

V usage is TRBV7-3 and J usage is TRBJ1-3; D might be TRBD1 (6 bases). Trimming removed 4 bases at V and 0 bases at J, with 10 bases between. CDR3 size: 15 residues. Per the germline V gene, CDR1 is SGHTA and CDR2 is FQGTGA. CDR3 protein: CASSSGQISGNTIYF. The CDR3 coding sequence is TGTGCCAGCAGCTCCGGACAGATCTCTGGAAACACCATATATTTT.

This chain connects TRBV27 to TRBJ2-2, with D maybe TRBD1 (5 bases). Germline V gene lookup returns CDR1 MNHEY and CDR2 SMNVEV (reference sequence). V was trimmed by 3 bases and J by 1 base, leaving 6 bases between them. The CDR3 is 14 amino acids. The CDR3 coding sequence is TGTGCCAGCAGTTTGGGGCAGAACACCGGGGAGCTGTTTTTT. Translating gives CASSLGQNTGELFF.

The chain uses TRBV5-6 and TRBJ1-1, with a possible D match to TRBD1 (5 bases). The CDR3 sequence is 16 residues long. From germline, CDR1 is SGHDT and CDR2 YYEEEE. V was cut by 0 bases and J by 4 bases, with 16 bases left in between. The CDR3, as DNA: TGTGCCAGCAGCTTGGAATTTACAGGTCTAGGCACTGAAGCTTTCTTT. Its protein is CASSLEFTGLGTEAFF.

In this sample, this clone turned up a few times. The CDR3, as DNA: TGCGCCAGCAGCCAAGCGATCAGGGGGCAGGCTGAAGCTTTCTTT. It is translated as CASSQAIRGQAEAFF. The gene calls are TRBV4-3 and TRBJ1-1; 8 positions match TRBD1. The germline V gene has CDR1 LGHNA and CDR2 YSLEER. The CDR3 consists of 15 residues. Trimming cost V 1 base and J 6 bases; bases outside gene matches: 7.

The chain couples TRBV6-2 or TRBV6-3 to TRBJ2-5; D uncertain. The CDR3 sequence is 13 residues long. The germline gives CDR1 MNHEY, CDR2 SVGEGT. V was cut by 0 bases and J by 5 bases, with 7 bases left in between. Here the CDR3 DNA reads TGTGCCAGCAGTTACTCGAGTGTGGAGACCCAGTACTTC. It yields the protein CASSYSSVETQYF.